Sequencing of this TCR beta chain was carried out in a study of T-cell reconstitution after alpha-beta-depleted transplantation in children. This clonotype occurred many times. Unique molecular identifiers were built into the TCRbeta library. TCRdb re-called the PCR reads with MiXCR, one entry per CDR3 protein. The table shows 600,000 to 700,000 distinct CDR3 sequences, with roughly 15% occurring only once. The length of the CDR3 is 14 residues. The germline V gene has CDR1 DFQATT and CDR2 SNEGSKA (reference sequence). V was pared by 6 bases and J by 2 bases, with 15 bases between. The input for sequencing was PBMCs from the stem cell graft donor, taken from the stem cell graft. The rearrangement links TRBV20-1 to TRBJ2-3; the D gene could be TRBD1 or TRBD2 (5 bases each). The receptor comes from a human donor who donated a stem cell graft to a child with acute myeloid leukemia. The DNA for the CDR3 is TGCAGTGCCCCCTCCCGGGACCTCACAGATACGCAGTATTTT. Translation: CSAPSRDLTDTQYF.